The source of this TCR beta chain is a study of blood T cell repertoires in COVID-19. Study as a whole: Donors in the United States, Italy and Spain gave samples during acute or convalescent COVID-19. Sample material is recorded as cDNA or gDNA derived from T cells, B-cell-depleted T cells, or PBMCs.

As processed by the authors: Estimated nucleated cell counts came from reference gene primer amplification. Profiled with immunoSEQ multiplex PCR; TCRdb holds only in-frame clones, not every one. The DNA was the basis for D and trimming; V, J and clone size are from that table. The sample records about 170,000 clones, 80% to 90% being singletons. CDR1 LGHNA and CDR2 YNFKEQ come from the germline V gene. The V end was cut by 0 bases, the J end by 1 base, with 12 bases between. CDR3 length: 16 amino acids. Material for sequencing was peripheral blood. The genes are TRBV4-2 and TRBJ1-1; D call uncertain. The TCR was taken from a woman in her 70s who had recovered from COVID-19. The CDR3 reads CASSQDSARGNTEAFF. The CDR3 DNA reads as TGTGCCAGCAGCCAAGATTCGGCCCGAGGGAACACTGAAGCTTTCTTT.